This paragraph reports one T cell receptor (beta chain). As yet, its antigen is unknown. Germline CDR1 and CDR2: MNHNS and SASEGT. After removal of 1 base from V and 4 bases from J, the junction contained 6 bases not matched to a gene. This CDR3 region has 15 residues. This specimen belongs to a study of blood T cells in healthy people across ages. For the study at large: Capture via template switching afforded approximately one barcoded beta molecule per two T cells. General study findings and limits: Donor CMV infection status was unknown, possibly confounding age-related changes in expanded clonotypes.

The authors ran a second PCR of about 6 to 11 cycles using a sample-barcoded 5' primer and a J-beta primer mix. The template-switch adaptor, which had 12 random nucleotides, put a tag on each cDNA molecule. In TCRdb, the 5' RACE reads were re-called with MiXCR into one record per CDR3 protein. The table shows 1.5 million to 2 million distinct CDR3 sequences, with over 25% occurring only once. This receptor was taken from a woman aged 30 to 39 in good health. The chain uses TRBV6-1 and TRBJ1-2, with 7 bases matching TRBD1. Sequenced sample: blood. Here the CDR3 reads CASSEGQGQIYGYTF. CDR3 bases: TGTGCCAGCAGTGAAGGACAGGGACAAATCTATGGCTACACCTTC.